The rows below give T cell receptor beta chains drawn from one sample of a study of cytomegalovirus exposure and HLA in healthy donors. Method: immunoSEQ multiplex PCR; TCRdb's copy keeps in-frame clones and lacks some. The sample carries just under 95,000 clones, about three quarters recorded once. Sequencing was carried out using PBMCs. The receptors were gathered from a man aged 50 to 59 in good health and CMV-seropositive. CDR3s include the opening cysteine and the closing phenylalanine or tryptophan. Fields, in order: CDR3 protein, V gene, J gene, clone size. Where a row states a size, it is once, few, many or the class of an expanded clone; other rows omit it.

CDR3 protein: CATRTGQLAVGETQYF
V gene: TRBV15
J gene: TRBJ2-5
clone size: NA

CDR3 protein: CASSLSGGFEKLFF
V gene: TRBV5-1
J gene: TRBJ1-4
clone size: NA

CDR3 protein: CASSQDRGGGADTQYF
V gene: TRBV4-3
J gene: TRBJ2-3
clone size: NA

CDR3 protein: CASSFGTSGGQGQQFF
V gene: TRBV11-3
J gene: TRBJ2-1
clone size: NA

CDR3 protein: CAVRVMNTEAFF
V gene: TRBV6-1
J gene: TRBJ1-1
clone size: once

CDR3 protein: CASSPHLAGAYEQYF
V gene: TRBV5-1
J gene: TRBJ2-7
clone size: few

CDR3 protein: CASSPTQTGLGAQYF
V gene: TRBV6-5
J gene: TRBJ2-5
clone size: NA

CDR3 protein: CASSTRTGRGTQYF
V gene: TRBV28
J gene: TRBJ2-5
clone size: NA

CDR3 protein: CAIRPSTGTGATTSTDTQYF
V gene: TRBV10-3
J gene: TRBJ2-3
clone size: NA

CDR3 protein: CASSFTGGATEAFF
V gene: TRBV9
J gene: TRBJ1-1
clone size: NA

CDR3 protein: CATSVRSRGEYEQYF
V gene: TRBV15
J gene: TRBJ2-7
clone size: NA

CDR3 protein: CASAQGSSEKLFF
V gene: TRBV11-2
J gene: TRBJ1-4
clone size: NA

CDR3 protein: CASSSNPLARYNEQFF
V gene: TRBV7-3
J gene: TRBJ2-1
clone size: NA

CDR3 protein: CASNIDRGPYNEQFF
V gene: TRBV2
J gene: TRBJ2-1
clone size: NA

CDR3 protein: CASGPGQPYEQYF
V gene: TRBV7-9
J gene: TRBJ2-7
clone size: NA

CDR3 protein: CASSGGTGDYGYTF
V gene: TRBV6-1
J gene: TRBJ1-2
clone size: NA

CDR3 protein: CASSIDLRREPPQTQYF
V gene: TRBV19
J gene: TRBJ2-5
clone size: NA

CDR3 protein: CASSQSIELLPQHF
V gene: TRBV4-1
J gene: TRBJ1-5
clone size: few

CDR3 protein: CASSSFGEAFF
V gene: TRBV5-4
J gene: TRBJ1-1
clone size: NA

CDR3 protein: CASKTGGTEAFF
V gene: TRBV27
J gene: TRBJ1-1
clone size: NA

CDR3 protein: CASSVGGGATETQYF
V gene: TRBV9
J gene: TRBJ2-5
clone size: NA

CDR3 protein: CASGLAGVGEQFF
V gene: TRBV5-4
J gene: TRBJ2-1
clone size: NA

CDR3 protein: CASSVMTGFSGANVLTF
V gene: TRBV6-1
J gene: TRBJ2-6
clone size: NA

CDR3 protein: CASSQMLLAETQYF
V gene: TRBV7-6
J gene: TRBJ2-5
clone size: NA

CDR3 protein: CASSQRPDSEKETQYF
V gene: TRBV5-1
J gene: TRBJ2-5
clone size: NA